What follows are 16 T cell receptor beta chains derived from one specimen sequenced in a study of T cells after yellow fever vaccination. TCRdb independently ran MiXCR on the 5' RACE reads; one entry per CDR3 protein. This table has 450,000 to 650,000 distinct CDR3 sequences, 20% to 25% appearing once. This sample comprised PBMCs, obtained 20 to 25 days after the first yellow fever vaccination. Every receptor here comes from a man between 18 and 35 years old who received the YFV17D yellow fever vaccine.

This clonotype was seen only a few times. The chain employs TRBV29-1 and TRBJ2-5; TRBD1 matches at 11 bases. V trimming: 2 bases; J trimming: 5 bases; junction bases outside the gene matches: 7. Germline V gene data show CDR1 as SQVTM and CDR2 as ANQGSEA. The length of the CDR3 is 15 residues. For the CDR3, the DNA is TGCAGCGTTGAACCCGGGACAGGGGGTCGGGAGACCCAGTACTTC. Translation: CSVEPGTGGRETQYF.

This clonotype was counted a few times. The chain joins TRBV6-2 or TRBV6-3 to TRBJ1-5; 9 bases are a match to TRBD1. In germline, CDR1 is MNHEY, CDR2 SVGEGT. This CDR3 has 13 amino acids. With 7 bases clipped from V and 4 bases from J, the junction kept 2 bases outside the gene matches. The CDR3 DNA follows: TGTGCCAGCATGGGGACAGGGAATCAGCCCCAGCATTTT. It specifies CASMGTGNQPQHF.

The chain combines TRBV19 with TRBJ2-5; possibly TRBD2 for D (6 bases). Germline CDR1 LNHDA, CDR2 SQIVND (reference sequence). This CDR3 has 13 residues. V lost 5 bases and J lost 2, with 9 bases in between. The CDR3 protein is CASSGDWQETQYF. CDR3 bases: TGTGCCAGTAGTGGGGACTGGCAAGAGACCCAGTACTTC.

This sequence joins TRBV20-1 and TRBJ1-2; D uncertain. V was cut by 3 bases and J by 4 bases, with 3 bases left in between. The length of the CDR3 is 10 residues. Looked up from germline, CDR1 is DFQATT and CDR2 is SNEGSKA (reference sequence). The CDR3 here is CSASSYGYTF. The CDR3 DNA follows: TGCAGTGCTAGCAGCTATGGCTACACCTTC.

In this sample, this clonotype turned up a few times. The genes are TRBV27 and TRBJ2-5; 9 bases line up with TRBD2. Germline lookup yields CDR1 MNHEY and CDR2 SMNVEV (reference sequence). Trimming removed 6 bases from V and 4 bases from J; junction bases left unmatched: 12. This CDR3 is 16 amino acids long. In DNA, the CDR3 is TGTGCCAGCAGACCCCTTGGCGGGGGGGGAGGAGAGACCCAGTACTTC. This encodes CASRPLGGGGGETQYF.

V is TRBV27 and J is TRBJ2-1; the D is unclear. Germline V gene sequence: CDR1 MNHEY, CDR2 SMNVEV (reference sequence). The V and J ends lost 2 bases and 6 bases respectively, with 8 bases between them. This CDR3 has 13 residues. The CDR3 coding sequence is TGTGCCAGCAGTTTACTGGGAAGCAATGAGCAGTTCTTC. The encoded protein is CASSLLGSNEQFF.

This clonotype turned up a few times. The rearrangement uses TRBV11-1 and TRBJ2-2; D call uncertain. Trimming left V 10 bases short and J 5 bases short, with 11 bases between. CDR3 length equals 12 residues. Germline CDR1 SGHAT, CDR2 FQDESV (reference sequence). This CDR3 reads CAIRWVTGELFF. CDR3 bases: TGTGCCATAAGATGGGTTACCGGGGAGCTGTTTTTT.

This clonotype was recorded a few times. The CDR3 sequence: CATAAGAVQDGNIQYF. DNA of the CDR3: TGTGCCACCGCAGCTGGGGCAGTTCAGGACGGAAACATTCAGTACTTC. The chain uses TRBV24-1 and TRBJ2-4; D possibly corresponds to TRBD1 (5 bases). The V gene's germline CDR1 is KGHDR and CDR2 SFDVKD. This CDR3 contains 16 residues. Between the trimmed V and J ends, which lost 9 bases and 6 bases, there was a span of 23 bases.

The sample holds a few counts of this clonotype. The chain employs TRBV4-2 and TRBJ2-2; 10 positions match TRBD1. V lost 3 bases and J lost 4; bases outside the gene matches: 2. Looked up from germline, CDR1 is LGHNA and CDR2 is YNFKEQ. The CDR3 totals 15 residues. The CDR3 sequence is CASSQGTGATGELFF. The CDR3 DNA sequence: TGTGCCAGCAGCCAGGGGACAGGGGCCACCGGGGAGCTGTTTTTT.

The chain is built from TRBV4-3 and TRBJ2-4; tentatively, D is TRBD2 (5 bases). The germline V and J ends were trimmed by 0 bases and 8 bases, with 11 bases remaining between them. The CDR3 consists of 14 residues. CDR1 is LGHNA, CDR2 YSLEER, per germline. CDR3 residues: CASSQDSGEYIQYF. CDR3 bases: TGCGCCAGCAGCCAAGATTCCGGGGAATACATTCAGTACTTC.

This clonotype was seen a few times. The chain employs TRBV25-1 and TRBJ2-1; D is possibly TRBD1 (5 bases). Trimming shortened V by 3 bases and J by 13 bases, and 10 bases separated the two germline ends. In germline, CDR1 is MGHDK, CDR2 SYGVNS. The CDR3 is 11 residues long. The CDR3 nucleotides read TGTGCCAGCAGTGATAGCAGGGTTCAGTTCTTC. This codes for CASSDSRVQFF.

The chain couples TRBV4-2 to TRBJ2-3, with TRBD2 identical over 8 bases. Germline V lookup: CDR1 LGHNA, CDR2 YNFKEQ. This CDR3 is 17 amino acids long. Trimming removed 2 bases from V and 0 bases from J; junction bases left unmatched: 7. CDR3 nucleotides: TGTGCCAGCAGCCAATCCGCTTTAGCGGGGAGCACAGATACGCAGTATTTT. Encoded protein: CASSQSALAGSTDTQYF.

The J gene is TRBJ2-2, the V gene TRBV14; D not resolved. The germline CDR1 and CDR2 sequences are SGHDN and FVKESK. The V and J ends lost 3 bases and 2 bases respectively, with 7 bases between them. This CDR3 has 14 residues. CDR3 protein: CASSQGINTGELFF. The CDR3 coding sequence is TGTGCCAGCAGCCAGGGGATAAACACCGGGGAGCTGTTTTTT.

The chain couples TRBV6-5 to TRBJ1-5; 7 bases map to TRBD1. The CDR3 runs 14 residues. With 2 bases clipped from V and 4 bases from J, the junction kept 2 bases outside the gene matches. The germline V gene has CDR1 MNHEY and CDR2 SVGAGI. The DNA for the CDR3 is TGTGCCAGCAGTTACGACAGGGTGAATCAGCCCCAGCATTTT. Translation: CASSYDRVNQPQHF.

A few counts support this clonotype. The CDR3 is CASSPWGGELFF. Here the CDR3 DNA reads TGTGCCAGCAGCCCCTGGGGCGGGGAGCTGTTTTTT. The V gene is TRBV5-4, the J gene TRBJ2-2; no clear D gene. Trimming took 4 bases from V and 7 from J, leaving 8 bases between them. The CDR3 length is 12 residues. Germline V gene lookup returns CDR1 SGHNT and CDR2 YYREEE (reference sequence).

The genes are TRBV7-3 and TRBJ2-1, with 8 bases fitting TRBD1. Germline CDR1 and CDR2: SGHTA and FQGTGA. CDR3 size: 17 residues. Trimming cost V 1 base and J 7 bases; bases outside gene matches: 12. The CDR3 reads CASSLSGLDRGQNEQFF. DNA for the CDR3: TGTGCCAGCAGCTTAAGTGGGCTCGACAGGGGCCAAAATGAGCAGTTCTTC.